The 13 T cell receptor beta chains reported below all come from one sample, sequenced in a study of blood T cell repertoires in COVID-19 (dated by TCRdb to 2018 to 2021). Receptors were amplified or captured by the immunoSEQ multiplex PCR assay. TCRdb obtained this table from immuneACCESS and retained in-frame rearrangements with V and J assigned. These tables miss some clones; where compared with another copy, unresolved V genes account for less than half of the shortfall, and the remainder is unexplained. The sample data list fewer than 250,000 clones, and 85% to 90% of these were observed just once. The top ten clonotypes cover roughly 4.2% of the sample. The specimen was peripheral blood. The receptors originated from a man aged 45-60 years with acute or convalescent COVID-19.

The J gene is TRBJ1-6, the V gene TRBV11-3; TRBD1 aligns across 7 bases. CDR1 and CDR2 (germline): SGHNT, YENEEA. The CDR3 runs 13 residues. Germline trimming cut 5 bases from V and 7 bases from J; bases unmatched to any gene: 2. The CDR3 protein is CASSPRGNSPLHF. The CDR3 region has the DNA TGTGCCAGCAGCCCCAGGGGGAATTCACCCCTCCACTTT.

The chain joins TRBV5-4 to TRBJ1-4, with D maybe TRBD1 (5 bases). The CDR3 is 13 amino acids. Germline CDR1 is SGHNT and CDR2 is YYREEE (reference sequence). Trimming shortened V by 4 bases and J by 4 bases, and 8 bases separated the two germline ends. The CDR3 DNA follows: TGTGCCAGCAGCCGACAGTTTAATGAAAAACTGTTTTTT. Residues: CASSRQFNEKLFF.

The chain is built from TRBV6-6 and TRBJ1-1; D possibly corresponds to TRBD1 (5 bases). The CDR3 runs 13 residues. V was clipped by 8 bases and J by 4 bases, with 14 bases between them. Germline V gene lookup returns CDR1 MNHNY and CDR2 SVGAGI (reference sequence). CDR3 sequence: CASGEGVSTEAFF. As DNA, the CDR3 is TGTGCCAGCGGCGAAGGGGTTTCCACTGAAGCTTTCTTT.

This chain connects TRBV4-1 to TRBJ2-1, with a tentative D call TRBD2 (5 bases). The CDR3 sequence is 13 residues long. CDR1 MGHRA and CDR2 YSYEKL come from the germline V gene. V lost 4 bases and J 10 bases, leaving 14 bases between the germline ends. The CDR3: CASSRMGSREQFF. In nucleotides, the CDR3 is TGCGCCAGCAGCCGTATGGGGAGTAGGGAGCAGTTCTTC.

The chain combines TRBV5-4 with TRBJ2-7, with 7 bases identical to TRBD1. This CDR3 contains 15 residues. The ends lost 0 bases at V and 0 bases at J; junction bases unmatched: 3. Germline V gives CDR1 SGHNT, CDR2 YYREEE (reference sequence). The chain's CDR3 is CASSLDAGGSYEQYF. The CDR3 DNA is TGTGCCAGCAGCTTGGATGCAGGGGGCTCCTACGAGCAGTACTTC.

This chain's CDR3 is CASSYDRFSGNTIYF. The CDR3 nucleotides are TGTGCCAGCAGTTACGACAGATTCTCTGGAAACACCATATATTTT. This rearrangement joins TRBV6-5 to TRBJ1-3; TRBD1 might be the D (5 bases). The CDR3 length is 15 residues. CDR1 is MNHEY and CDR2 is SVGAGI in the germline V gene. The V end lost 2 bases, the J end lost 0 bases, and 8 bases lay between the germline ends.

The V gene is TRBV2, the J gene TRBJ1-1, with no clear D. Per germline, CDR1 SNHLY and CDR2 FYNNEI. The ends were cut back, 4 bases at V and 1 base at J, with 13 bases in the middle. The length of the CDR3 is 15 residues. The CDR3 nucleotides are TGTGCCAGCAGTGTAGGAGGGTCCGGGAACACTGAAGCTTTCTTT. Encoded protein: CASSVGGSGNTEAFF.

V is TRBV3-1 (or the pseudogene TRBV3-2) and J is TRBJ1-1, with TRBD1 as a possible D gene (5 bases). Trimming shortened V by 8 bases and J by 5 bases, and 9 bases separated the two germline ends. Looked up from germline, CDR1 is LGHDT and CDR2 is YNNKEL (reference sequence). The CDR3 runs to 11 residues. CDR3 nucleotide sequence: TGTGCCAGCCAAAGGGGAACTGAAGCTTTCTTT. Amino acids: CASQRGTEAFF.

The chain is built from TRBV30 and TRBJ1-1, with a tentative D call TRBD1 (6 bases). The CDR3 spans 13 residues. The ends were cut back, 2 bases at V and 6 bases at J, with 13 bases in the middle. Germline loops: CDR1 GTSNPN, CDR2 SVGIG (reference sequence). In DNA form, the CDR3 reads TGTGCCTGGAGTAGGGGGATAAGTTCTGAAGCTTTCTTT. This translates into CAWSRGISSEAFF.

This rearrangement joins TRBV10-3 to TRBJ1-2; 10 bases map to TRBD1. From germline, CDR1 is ENHRY and CDR2 SYGVKD. The CDR3 consists of 14 residues. V lost 3 bases and J lost 4; bases outside the gene matches: 2. The CDR3 DNA follows: TGTGCCATCAGTGAAAGGGACAGGGGCTATGGCTACACCTTC. Its protein product is CAISERDRGYGYTF.

The V and J genes are TRBV27 and TRBJ1-2; TRBD1 aligns across 7 bases. CDR1 is MNHEY and CDR2 is SMNVEV in the germline V gene (reference sequence). CDR3 length equals 12 residues. The J segment lost 8 bases and the V segment lost 5 bases, leaving 5 bases of the junction unmatched. This CDR3 is CASSRGTEGYTF. The CDR3 DNA follows: TGTGCCAGCAGTCGAGGGACAGAGGGCTACACCTTC.

This chain connects TRBV12-3 or TRBV12-4 to TRBJ2-3; D unresolved. V lost 4 bases to trimming and J lost 0 bases, with 2 bases between them. This CDR3 is 12 amino acids long. The CDR3 DNA reads as TGTGCCAGCAGTTCAAGCACAGATACGCAGTATTTT. The encoded protein is CASSSSTDTQYF.

The chain joins TRBV11-3 to TRBJ2-2, with 7 bases lining up with TRBD2. This CDR3 region has 17 residues. CDR1 and CDR2 (germline): SGHNT, YENEEA. V lost 5 bases to trimming and J lost 2 bases; unmatched junction nucleotides: 11. The CDR3 nucleotides are TGTGCCAGCAGCCCCGGGGAGGGAGTGAGCAACACCGGGGAGCTGTTTTTT. Its protein is CASSPGEGVSNTGELFF.